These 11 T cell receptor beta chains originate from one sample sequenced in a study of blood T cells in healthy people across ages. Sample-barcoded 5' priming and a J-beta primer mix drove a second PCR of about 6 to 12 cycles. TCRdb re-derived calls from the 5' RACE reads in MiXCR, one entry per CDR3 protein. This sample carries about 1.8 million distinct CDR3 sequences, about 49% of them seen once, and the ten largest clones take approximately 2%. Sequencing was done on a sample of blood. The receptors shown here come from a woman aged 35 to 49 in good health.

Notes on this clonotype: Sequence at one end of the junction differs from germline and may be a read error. The CDR3 bases are TGCGTCAGCAGTGGTTCGGGACAGGCCCCGGAAGCTTTCTTT. Protein product: CVSSGSGQAPEAFF. This chain links TRBV10-2 with TRBJ1-1, with 8 bases aligning to TRBD1. The length of the CDR3 is 14 residues. Germline lookup yields CDR1 WSHSY and CDR2 SAAADI.

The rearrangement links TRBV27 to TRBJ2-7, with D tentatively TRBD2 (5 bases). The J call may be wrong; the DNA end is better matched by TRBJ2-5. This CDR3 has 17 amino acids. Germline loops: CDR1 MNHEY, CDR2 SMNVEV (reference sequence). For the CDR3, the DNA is TGTGCCAGCAGCACCTCCCCCGTGATCGGGAAATCGGAGACCCAGTACTTC. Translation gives CASSTSPVIGKSETQYF.

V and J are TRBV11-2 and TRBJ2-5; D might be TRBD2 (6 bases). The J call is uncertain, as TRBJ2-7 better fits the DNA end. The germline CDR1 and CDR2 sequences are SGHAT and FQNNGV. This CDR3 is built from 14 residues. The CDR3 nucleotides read TGTGCCAGCAGCATCCGAGGACTACGGGACGAGCAGTACTTC. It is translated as CASSIRGLRDEQYF.

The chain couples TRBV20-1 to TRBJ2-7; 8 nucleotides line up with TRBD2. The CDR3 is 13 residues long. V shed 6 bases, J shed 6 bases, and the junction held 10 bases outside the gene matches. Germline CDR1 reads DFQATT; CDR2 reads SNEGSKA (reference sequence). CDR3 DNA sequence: TGCAGTGCCCGGGGGGGAGGGGCGGTCGAGCAGTACTTC. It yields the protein CSARGGGAVEQYF.

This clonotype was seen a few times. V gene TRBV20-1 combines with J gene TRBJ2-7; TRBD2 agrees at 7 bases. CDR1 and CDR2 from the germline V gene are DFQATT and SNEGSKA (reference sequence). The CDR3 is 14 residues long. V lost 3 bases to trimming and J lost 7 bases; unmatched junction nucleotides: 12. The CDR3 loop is CSARRGGGYNEQYF. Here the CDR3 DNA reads TGCAGTGCTAGGCGGGGCGGGGGTTACAATGAGCAGTACTTC.

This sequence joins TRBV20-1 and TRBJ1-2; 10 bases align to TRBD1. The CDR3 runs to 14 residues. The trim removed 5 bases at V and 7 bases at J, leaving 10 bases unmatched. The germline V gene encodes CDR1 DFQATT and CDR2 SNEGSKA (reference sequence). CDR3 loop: CSALQPGQGTGYTF. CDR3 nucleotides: TGCAGTGCTCTACAACCGGGACAGGGGACTGGCTACACCTTC.

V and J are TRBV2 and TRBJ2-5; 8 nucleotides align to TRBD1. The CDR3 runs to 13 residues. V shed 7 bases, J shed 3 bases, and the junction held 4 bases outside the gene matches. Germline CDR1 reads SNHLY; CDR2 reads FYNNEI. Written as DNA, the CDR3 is TGTGCCAGCAAACGACAGGGGAAAGAGACCCAGTACTTC. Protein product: CASKRQGKETQYF.

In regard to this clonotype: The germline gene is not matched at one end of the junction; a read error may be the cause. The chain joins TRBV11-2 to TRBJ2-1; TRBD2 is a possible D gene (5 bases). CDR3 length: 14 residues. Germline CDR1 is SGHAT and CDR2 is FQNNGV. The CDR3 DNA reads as TGTGCCAGCAGCTTAACGGACTCCCACAATGAGCAGTTCTTC. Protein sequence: CASSLTDSHNEQFF.

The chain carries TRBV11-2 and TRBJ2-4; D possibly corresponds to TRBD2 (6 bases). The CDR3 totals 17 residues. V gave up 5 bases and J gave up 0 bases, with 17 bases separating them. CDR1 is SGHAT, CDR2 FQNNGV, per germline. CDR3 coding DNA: TGTGCCAGCAGCAACCTCGCTAGCGATGTAGCCAAAAACATTCAGTACTTC. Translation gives CASSNLASDVAKNIQYF.

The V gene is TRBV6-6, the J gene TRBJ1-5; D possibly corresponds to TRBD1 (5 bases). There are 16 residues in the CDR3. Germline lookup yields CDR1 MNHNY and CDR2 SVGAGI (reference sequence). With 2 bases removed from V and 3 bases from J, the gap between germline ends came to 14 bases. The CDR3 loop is CASSYPVRGLNQPQHF. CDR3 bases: TGTGCCAGCAGTTACCCGGTCCGGGGCCTCAATCAGCCCCAGCATTTT.

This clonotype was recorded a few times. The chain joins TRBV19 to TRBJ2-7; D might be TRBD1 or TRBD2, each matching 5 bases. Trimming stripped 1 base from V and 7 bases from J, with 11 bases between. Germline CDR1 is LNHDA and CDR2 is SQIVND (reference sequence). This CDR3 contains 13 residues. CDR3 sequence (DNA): TGTGCCAGTAGTATAGGGGGGATGAATGAGCAGTACTTC. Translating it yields CASSIGGMNEQYF.